This T cell receptor (beta chain) is from a study of cytomegalovirus exposure and HLA in healthy donors. With 60 Vbeta and 13 Jbeta primers, the PCR was carried out. Data came from immunoSEQ multiplex PCR; TCRdb stores just in-frame clones and leaves some out. Among 200,000 or so clones, less than 90% were seen once, and the ten largest hold about 0.24%. V gave up 6 bases and J gave up 0 bases, with 13 bases separating them. Germline V lookup: CDR1 MNHEY, CDR2 SVGAGI. The CDR3 is 15 residues long. This clonotype was sampled from a boy aged 5-17 years in good health and CMV-seronegative. The genes are TRBV6-5 and TRBJ2-3; no reliable D call. The sequenced sample consisted of PBMCs. CDR3 coding DNA: TGTGCCAGCAGCTGGTCTCAAGCTAGCACAGATACGCAGTATTTT. Residues: CASSWSQASTDTQYF.